This TCR beta chain was identified during a study of blood T cells in healthy people across ages. V dropped 7 bases and J dropped 3 bases, with 13 bases sitting between them. Germline V gene data show CDR1 as MNHEY and CDR2 as SMNVEV (reference sequence). The CDR3 sequence is 13 residues long. This clonotype was picked up a small number of times. With a J-beta primer mix and a sample-barcoded 5' primer, a second PCR ran roughly 6 to 12 cycles. The template-switch adaptor was a 5' adaptor with 12 random nucleotides. It tagged each cDNA molecule. MiXCR, run by TCRdb on the 5' RACE reads, gives a single entry per CDR3 protein. The sample contains 600,000 to 850,000 distinct CDR3 sequences, about 40% of which appear only once. Total RNA was isolated from each sample in quantities of at least 6 micrograms.

Specimen: blood. The sequence was collected from a woman aged 55-69 years in good health. This rearrangement joins TRBV27 to TRBJ2-7; D perhaps matches TRBD1 (6 bases). CDR3 DNA sequence: TGTGCCAGCACCGCACAGGGAAGCTACGAGCAGTACTTC. Translation gives CASTAQGSYEQYF.